The 7 T cell receptor beta chains below come from one sample, sequenced in a study of sequential checkpoint blockade in melanoma. Assay: immunoSEQ multiplex PCR; the TCRdb copy retains only in-frame clones and omits some. The repertoire holds approximately 6,400 clones, with around 21% as singletons. Described treatment: randomized to nivolumab then ipilimumab (arm A) or the reverse (arm B). The sequencing here drew on tumor tissue (inferred from file names), taken from a patient given nivolumab and ipilimumab in sequence. The receptors stem from a human donor with melanoma.

The gene calls are TRBV6-8 and TRBJ1-3; no clear D. Germline V lookup: CDR1 MNHGY, CDR2 SAAAGT. The CDR3 sequence is 14 residues long. Trimming pared 0 bases from V and 2 bases from J, leaving 5 bases between. This CDR3 is CASSYSGTGNTIYF. The CDR3 nucleotides are TGTGCCAGCAGTTACTCAGGAACTGGAAACACCATATATTTT.

The rearrangement joins TRBV25-1 to TRBJ2-1, with 11 positions matching TRBD2. Germline loops: CDR1 MGHDK, CDR2 SYGVNS. V shed 3 bases, J shed 0 bases, and the junction held 1 base outside the gene matches. The CDR3 has 16 amino acids. In DNA, the CDR3 is TGTGCCAGCAGTGAGACTAGCGGGACCTCCTACAATGAGCAGTTCTTC. This sequence encodes CASSETSGTSYNEQFF.

The chain recombines TRBV5-1 with TRBJ1-5; D is possibly TRBD1 (5 bases). Trimming removed 4 bases from V and 7 bases from J, with 15 bases in between. This CDR3 spans 14 amino acids. Germline CDR1 and CDR2: SGHRS and YFSETQ. In DNA, the CDR3 is TGCGCCAGCAGCCCCGCGACGGGGGGGCAGCCCCAGCATTTT. Protein sequence: CASSPATGGQPQHF.

This clone has only a few counts. The J gene is TRBJ2-6, the V gene TRBV15; the match to TRBD1 covers 9 bases. This CDR3 region has 17 residues. The germline V gene encodes CDR1 LNHNV and CDR2 YYDKDF (reference sequence). The junction had 6 bases not matched to a gene; V was cut back by 5 bases and J by 1 base. This chain's CDR3 is CATSPRDRASGANVLTF. DNA of the CDR3: TGTGCCACCAGCCCCCGGGACAGGGCTTCTGGGGCCAACGTCCTGACTTTC.

V is TRBV6-8 and J is TRBJ2-7; no clear D gene. The CDR3 is made up of 16 amino acids. Per germline, CDR1 MNHGY and CDR2 SAAAGT. V gave up 4 bases and J gave up 3 bases, with 19 bases separating them. The CDR3 protein is CASSSEIQPRLYEQYF. CDR3 DNA: TGTGCCAGCAGTTCGGAGATACAACCCAGACTCTACGAGCAGTACTTC.

This rearrangement joins TRBV19 to TRBJ2-3; D remains unclear. The germline V gene encodes CDR1 LNHDA and CDR2 SQIVND (reference sequence). This CDR3 has 12 amino acids. The V and J ends lost 7 bases and 2 bases respectively, with 7 bases between them. The CDR3 is CASNRDTDTQYF. CDR3 DNA sequence: TGTGCCAGTAACCGAGACACAGATACGCAGTATTTT.

The chain is built from TRBV19 and TRBJ2-1; TRBD2 aligns across 9 bases. Germline assignment: CDR1 LNHDA and CDR2 SQIVND (reference sequence). V was pared by 3 bases and J by 8 bases, with 2 bases of the junction left unmatched. This CDR3 comprises 13 residues. The CDR3 coding sequence is TGTGCCAGTAGTATCATAGCGGGAGATGAGCAGTTCTTC. This codes for CASSIIAGDEQFF.